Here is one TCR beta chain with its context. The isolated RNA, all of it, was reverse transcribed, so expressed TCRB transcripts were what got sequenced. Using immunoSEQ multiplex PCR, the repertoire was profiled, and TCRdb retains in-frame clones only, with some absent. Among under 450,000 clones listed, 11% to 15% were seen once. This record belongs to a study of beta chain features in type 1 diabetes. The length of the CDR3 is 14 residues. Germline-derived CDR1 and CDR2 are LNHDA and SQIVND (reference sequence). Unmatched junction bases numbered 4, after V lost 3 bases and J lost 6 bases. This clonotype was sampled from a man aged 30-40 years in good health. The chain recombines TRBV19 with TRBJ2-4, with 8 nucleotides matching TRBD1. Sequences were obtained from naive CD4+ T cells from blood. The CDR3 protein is CASSIGTGSNIQYF. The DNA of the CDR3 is TGTGCCAGTAGTATCGGGACAGGATCAAACATTCAGTACTTC.